The next 7 T cell receptor beta chains were all read from a single sample in a study of CD8+ T cells in alopecia areata. RNA, once extracted, was reverse transcribed into cDNA for use as the sequencing template. Produced via immunoSEQ multiplex PCR; TCRdb's table is partial and in-frame only. The data hold approximately 150,000 clones, with about 85% observed a single time. Treatment described: oral pan-JAK inhibitor, 5-10 mg twice daily. The sequences come from CD8+ T cells sorted from blood, collected at week 4, from a patient treated with tofacitinib. These receptors all stem from a human donor with alopecia areata.

The chain is built from TRBV29-1 and TRBJ2-7; 8 bases fit TRBD2. Germline CDR1 and CDR2: SQVTM and ANQGSEA. The CDR3 consists of 16 residues. The V gene end was trimmed by 0 bases and the J gene end by 3 bases; junction bases not matched to a gene: 10. The CDR3 coding sequence is TGCAGCGTTGAAGATAGCCGGCGGGGGGCGGACTACGAGCAGTACTTC. This codes for CSVEDSRRGADYEQYF.

The chain uses TRBV29-1 and TRBJ2-7; 11 bases align to TRBD1. Trimming removed 7 bases from V and 5 bases from J; junction bases left unmatched: 7. CDR3 length: 13 amino acids. Germline CDR1 is SQVTM and CDR2 is ANQGSEA. CDR3 loop: CSGGTGGRNEQYF. The CDR3 DNA sequence: TGCAGCGGTGGGACAGGGGGACGAAACGAGCAGTACTTC.

The gene calls are TRBV27 and TRBJ2-3, with 8 positions matching TRBD2. The V gene's germline CDR1 is MNHEY and CDR2 SMNVEV (reference sequence). This CDR3 has 11 residues. J gave up 7 bases and V 11 bases, and 5 bases lay outside the gene matches. The CDR3 sequence: CAGGGLNTQYF. Written as DNA, the CDR3 is TGTGCCGGCGGGGGGTTGAATACGCAGTATTTT.

This chain links TRBV29-1 with TRBJ1-2; TRBD1 aligns across 9 bases. Germline CDR1 is SQVTM and CDR2 is ANQGSEA. V gave up 7 bases and J gave up 2 bases; unmatched junction bases: 2. The CDR3 consists of 12 residues. CDR3 coding DNA: TGCAGCGCCGGACAGGGGAACTATGGCTACACCTTC. It is translated as CSAGQGNYGYTF.

The chain couples TRBV2 to TRBJ1-1; the D gene is possibly TRBD1 (6 bases). The V gene lost 6 bases and the J gene lost 3 bases, with 11 bases spanning the gap. The germline CDR1 and CDR2 sequences are SNHLY and FYNNEI. CDR3 length equals 13 residues. CDR3 region: CASRGQTYTEAFF. The CDR3 coding sequence is TGTGCCAGCAGAGGACAGACGTACACTGAAGCTTTCTTT.

The chain links TRBV28 to TRBJ2-7; TRBD2 matches at 8 bases. The CDR3 is 16 amino acids. Germline V lookup: CDR1 MDHEN, CDR2 SYDVKM. J gave up 4 bases and V 5 bases, and 13 bases lay outside the gene matches. The CDR3 region is CASSPFTSGRYYEQYF. DNA of the CDR3: TGTGCCAGCAGTCCCTTTACTAGCGGAAGATATTACGAGCAGTACTTC.

The V and J genes are TRBV19 and TRBJ1-6; D not resolved. Germline CDR1 reads LNHDA; CDR2 reads SQIVND (reference sequence). The V end lost 10 bases, the J end lost 10 bases, and 11 bases lay between the germline ends. CDR3 size: 11 residues. This CDR3 reads CATYRQSPLHF. The CDR3 DNA sequence: TGTGCCACGTATCGGCAGTCACCCCTCCACTTT.